Detailed here is one T cell receptor (beta chain). Its target is unknown. This record comes from a study of T-cell memory formation after mild COVID-19. Turning to the study itself: Largely donor-specific sequence clusters came from two donors.

Study-level results: Clones that shrank (day 15 to 85) were balanced CD4/CD8, whereas later expanders leaned CD4+.

Each CDR3 protein is one row after TCRdb ran MiXCR on the 5' RACE reads. The data contain some 490,000 distinct CDR3 sequences, roughly 20% of them seen just once; the ten biggest clones take up about 12%. V lost 6 bases to trimming and J lost 1 base, with 12 bases between them. Germline V CDR1 and CDR2: DFQATT, SNEGSKA (reference sequence). This CDR3 has 14 amino acids. The rearrangement uses TRBV20-1 and TRBJ2-2; possibly TRBD1 for D (6 bases). The sequencing input was PBMCs or a T cell subset sorted from them (not recorded which). The origin of this receptor is an adult woman who had mild COVID-19 (a few samples of this study predate the infection). Cell type and time point are not known. The CDR3 bases are TGCAGTGCCTCACCGGGACAGAACACCGGGGAGCTGTTTTTT. It encodes CSASPGQNTGELFF.